Listed here are 17 T cell receptor beta chains from one sample, sequenced in a study of CD8+CD57+ T cells in acquired aplastic anemia. General study findings and limits: The diversity of CD8+CD57+ cells in patients was lower than that of total CD4+ and CD8+ pools.

The sequenced patients had an expansion of CD8+CD57+ cells seen by flow cytometry. These receptors' targets are unknown. Researchers used genomic DNA as the template to profile TCR beta VDJ and CDR3. TCRdb reprocessed the reads with MiXCR, giving one entry per CDR3 protein. The sample shows roughly 17,000 distinct CDR3 sequences, over 35% of them seen only once. Sequenced sample: CD8+CD57+ T cells sorted from PBMCs. As to subset: bead-enriched CD8+CD57+ effector memory T cells from SAA patients. These receptors all come from a human donor with aplastic anemia.

This clonotype has a single count. Given the absence of the conserved phenylalanine or tryptophan at the CDR3 end, a read error is likely. The rearrangement uses TRBV5-6 and TRBJ2-1; no firm D call. The CDR3 extends over 11 amino acids. Germline V gives CDR1 SGHDT, CDR2 YYEEEE. Trimming removed 2 bases from V and 4 bases from J, with 1 base in between. The DNA of the CDR3 is TGTGCCAGCAGCTTTTACAATGAGCAGTTCTCC. Translated, it gives CASSFYNEQFS.

CDR3 bases: TGTGCCAGCAGGACCGGGAGTCAAGAGACCCAGTACTTC. Protein sequence: CASRTGSQETQYF. This chain links TRBV5-5 with TRBJ2-5; a weak D match, TRBD2 (6 bases). V was shortened by 5 bases and J by 2 bases, with 10 bases between the two germline ends. This CDR3 has 13 amino acids. Germline CDR1 reads SGHKS; CDR2 reads YYEKEE (reference sequence).

The chain employs TRBV24-1 and TRBJ2-2; D unclear. CDR3 length: 14 amino acids. CDR1 is KGHDR and CDR2 is SFDVKD in the germline V gene. V was clipped by 3 bases and J by 0 bases, with 4 bases between them. DNA of the CDR3: TGTGCCACCAGTGATCCCCCGAACACCGGGGAGCTGTTTTTT. It encodes CATSDPPNTGELFF.

The CDR3 coding sequence is TGTGCCAGCAGTTTGAGGGGCTACGAGCAGTACTTC. Translated: CASSLRGYEQYF. The genes are TRBV28 and TRBJ2-7; possibly TRBD1 or TRBD2 for D (5 bases each). Trimming removed 3 bases from V and 3 bases from J, with 6 bases in between. The CDR3 is 12 residues long. Germline CDR1 MDHEN, CDR2 SYDVKM.

The V gene is TRBV20-1, the J gene TRBJ2-5; either TRBD1 or TRBD2 may fit D (5 bases each). The ends were cut back, 5 bases at V and 5 bases at J, with 15 bases in the middle. The length of the CDR3 is 13 residues. The germline CDR1 and CDR2 sequences are DFQATT and SNEGSKA (reference sequence). CDR3 nucleotide sequence: TGCAGTGCTGGGGGTGAGAGGGCGGAGACCCAGTACTTC. The encoded protein is CSAGGERAETQYF.

V gene TRBV12-3 or TRBV12-4 combines with J gene TRBJ1-1, with D possibly matching TRBD1 (6 bases). This CDR3 region has 15 residues. V lost 1 base to trimming and J lost 5 bases, with 14 bases between them. CDR3 residues: CASSLDGQGLTEAFF. Written as DNA, the CDR3 is TGTGCCAGCAGTTTAGATGGGCAGGGGTTGACTGAAGCTTTCTTT.

This clonotype was observed at least ten times. The CDR3 nucleotides read TGTGCCAGCAGTTACTCGAGGGGACTAGCGGTCACCGGGGAGCTGTTTTTT. It translates to CASSYSRGLAVTGELFF. The chain recombines TRBV6-5 with TRBJ2-2, with 11 bases that match TRBD2. This CDR3 region has 17 residues. The trim removed 0 bases at V and 4 bases at J, leaving 4 bases unmatched. CDR1 MNHEY and CDR2 SVGAGI come from the germline V gene.

This clonotype was recorded at least ten times. The rearrangement links TRBV12-3 or TRBV12-4 to TRBJ2-3; TRBD1 agrees at 7 bases. After removal of 3 bases from V and 3 bases from J, the junction contained 9 bases not matched to a gene. This CDR3 has 16 amino acids. CDR3 loop: CASSFIVTGPTDTQYF. CDR3 DNA: TGTGCCAGCAGTTTTATTGTGACAGGGCCAACAGATACGCAGTATTTT.

In regard to this clonotype: The junction departs from germline at one end; a sequencing error may be responsible. The V and J genes are TRBV2 and TRBJ2-3; either TRBD1 or TRBD2 may supply D (5 bases each). The CDR3 sequence is 17 residues long. Germline V gene data show CDR1 as SNHLY and CDR2 as FYNNEI. The CDR3 reads CASSELLAGSKGDTQYF. CDR3 DNA sequence: TGCGCCAGCAGTGAACTCCTAGCAGGGTCCAAGGGAGATACGCAGTATTTT.

This clonotype was recorded only once. The chain employs TRBV20-1 and TRBJ2-1, with 8 bases that match TRBD2. Trimming cost V 6 bases and J 0 bases; bases outside gene matches: 10. Germline V lookup: CDR1 DFQATT, CDR2 SNEGSKA (reference sequence). There are 16 residues in the CDR3. The CDR3 DNA is TGCAGTGCCCGAGCAACGGGGGGGTACTCCTACAATGAGCAGTTCTTC. Amino acids: CSARATGGYSYNEQFF.

The chain uses TRBV11-3 and TRBJ1-2; D not resolved. There are 13 residues in the CDR3. Trimming took off 0 bases at V and 6 bases at J, with 8 bases between the two ends. The germline CDR1 and CDR2 sequences are SGHNT and YENEEA. CDR3 DNA: TGTGCCAGCAGCTTAGATGCCGGACATGGCTACACCTTC. Translating it yields CASSLDAGHGYTF.

This clonotype has more than one count but fewer than ten. The V call is TRBV7-2, the J call TRBJ2-7, with D hard to call. V lost 0 bases, J lost 5 bases, and 17 bases lay in between. Germline V gene data show CDR1 as SGHTA and CDR2 as FQGNSA. This CDR3 contains 16 residues. CDR3 DNA: TGTGCCAGCAGCTTAGCGGGCACCTACCTTACGGACGAGCAGTACTTC. Its protein product is CASSLAGTYLTDEQYF.

V gene TRBV12-3 or TRBV12-4 combines with J gene TRBJ2-7, with 9 bases matching TRBD2. Germline trimming cut 0 bases from V and 5 bases from J; bases unmatched to any gene: 2. The CDR3 has 14 amino acids. CDR3 DNA sequence: TGTGCCAGCAGTTTAGCTAGCGGGGGAGACGAGCAGTACTTC. Its protein is CASSLASGGDEQYF.

This clonotype rates as medium-sized. This chain joins TRBV9 and TRBJ2-7; D is unresolved. Germline CDR1 is SGDLS and CDR2 is YYNGEE. With 2 bases removed from V and 7 bases from J, the gap between germline ends came to 13 bases. This CDR3 has 13 residues. The CDR3 coding sequence is TGTGCCAGCAGCGTCGACATTCTGAGGGAGCAGTACTTC. This translates into CASSVDILREQYF.

This clonotype was recorded at least ten times. J is TRBJ2-5 and V is TRBV7-2; 10 bases agree with TRBD2. After removal of 3 bases from V and 0 bases from J, the junction contained 10 bases not matched to a gene. The CDR3 is made up of 18 amino acids. Per the germline V gene, CDR1 is SGHTA and CDR2 is FQGNSA. CDR3 coding DNA: TGTGCCAGCAGCTTCCGAGCGGGGGGGCCGGGGTACCAAGAGACCCAGTACTTC. It translates to CASSFRAGGPGYQETQYF.

The V and J genes are TRBV7-9 and TRBJ2-3; D is unresolved. The CDR3 is 14 amino acids. V lost 6 bases and J lost 4, with 14 bases in between. Germline assignment: CDR1 SEHNR and CDR2 FQNEAQ (reference sequence). CDR3 loop: CASSSSIGSDTQYF. The CDR3 DNA sequence: TGTGCCAGCAGTTCCTCAATAGGGTCAGATACGCAGTATTTT.

Here the CDR3 reads CSARLAGFYEQYF. Written as DNA, the CDR3 is TGCAGTGCTAGACTAGCGGGGTTCTACGAGCAGTACTTC. This rearrangement joins TRBV20-1 to TRBJ2-7, with 9 bases that match TRBD2. CDR3 size: 13 residues. The germline CDR1 and CDR2 sequences are DFQATT and SNEGSKA (reference sequence). The junction had 2 bases not matched to a gene; V was cut back by 2 bases and J by 3 bases.